The rows below give T cell receptor beta chains drawn from one sample of a study of CD8+ T cells in alopecia areata. Assay used: immunoSEQ multiplex PCR; TCRdb lists only in-frame clones, some missing. There are 90,000 to 120,000 clones in the sample; roughly 55% occur only once, and around 25% lies in the top ten. Sequencing was done on a sample of NKG2D-low CD8+ T cells sorted from blood. These receptor sequences come from a human donor with alopecia areata. Both conserved end residues are part of each CDR3. D genes are given only for firm matches. The listing skips clone size in some rows; elsewhere it reads once, few, many or a size class.

V,D,J,size,CDR3,DNA
TRBV2,-,TRBJ2-3,-,CASRPTSADTQYF,TGTGCCAGCAGACCAACTAGTGCAGATACGCAGTATTTT
TRBV19,-,TRBJ2-1,-,CASSILTGVGEQFF,TGTGCCAGTAGTATTCTTACGGGAGTAGGTGAGCAGTTCTTC
TRBV6-6,TRBD1,TRBJ1-5,-,CASSYGLDRGPQPQHF,TGTGCCAGCAGTTACGGCCTAGACAGGGGGCCTCAGCCCCAGCATTTT
TRBV4-1,TRBD2,TRBJ2-1,-,CASSQGLGNEQFF,TGCGCCAGCAGCCAGGGACTAGGAAATGAGCAGTTCTTC
TRBV7-9,TRBD1,TRBJ2-2,-,CASLRDRLSNTGELFF,TGTGCCAGCCTACGGGACAGGCTATCGAACACCGGGGAGCTGTTTTTT
TRBV27,TRBD2,TRBJ2-7,-,CASSPRLAGDYEQYF,TGTGCCAGCAGTCCCCGACTAGCGGGAGACTACGAGCAGTACTTC
TRBV29-1,-,TRBJ1-4,-,CSIRTDPTNEKLFF,TGCAGCATTCGGACAGACCCAACTAATGAAAAACTGTTTTTT
TRBV14,TRBD2,TRBJ2-7,few,CASSPGLAGPYEQYF,TGTGCCAGCAGCCCGGGACTAGCGGGACCCTACGAGCAGTACTTC
TRBV28,-,TRBJ2-1,-,CASSFRDKGSYNEQFF,TGTGCCAGCAGTTTCCGGGACAAAGGCTCCTACAATGAGCAGTTCTTC
TRBV4-1,-,TRBJ1-1,-,CASSQGQGLRTEAFF,TGCGCCAGCAGCCAAGGTCAGGGGCTTCGGACTGAAGCTTTCTTT
TRBV2,TRBD2,TRBJ2-3,once,CASRARRSGSLDTQYF,TGTGCCAGCAGAGCAAGGCGGAGCGGGAGCTTAGATACGCAGTATTTT
TRBV7-9,-,TRBJ2-5,many,CASSLASTYQETQYF,TGTGCCAGCAGCTTAGCGTCGACGTACCAAGAGACCCAGTACTTC
TRBV28,-,TRBJ1-5,-,CASSPGQPQHF,TGTGCCAGCAGTCCCGGACAGCCCCAGCATTTT